This T cell receptor (beta chain) came from a study of T cell changes during pregnancy in multiple sclerosis. Assay used: immunoSEQ multiplex PCR; TCRdb lists only in-frame clones, some missing. This sample has fewer than 85,000 clones, with approximately 90% found just once. V gave up 4 bases and J gave up 6 bases, with 19 bases separating them. Germline V gene lookup returns CDR1 MGHRA and CDR2 YSYEKL. The CDR3 consists of 17 residues. This clone showed up just once. The chain uses TRBV4-1 and TRBJ1-6; D not resolved. This clonotype was obtained from a female donor with multiple sclerosis, enrolled in a pregnancy study. The specimen was peripheral blood, collected before pregnancy. Here the CDR3 DNA reads TGCGCCAGCAGCCGAGACCGGACGGAGGATCTTAATTCACCCCTCCACTTT. This encodes CASSRDRTEDLNSPLHF.